This T cell receptor beta chain was identified during a study of T cells in Graves' hyperthyroidism and ophthalmopathy. Absent ophthalmopathy progression within 18 months defined stable Graves' hyperthyroidism. Diagnostic assessment was based on clinical symptoms, serum thyroxine and TRAb, thyroid ultrasound and orbital computed tomography. The sample holds many counts of this clonotype. What it binds is not known. Points from the study as a whole: In blood, most of the thyroid clonotypes expanded above 0.001 were also present. A model using 13 V-J features told ophthalmopathy apart from stable hyperthyroidism.

What was amplified from RNA transcripts were TCR beta CDR3 regions. RT-PCR in the first round (using the HTBI primer set) targeted the TCR CDR3. Via MiXCR, TCRdb re-called the multiplex PCR reads, giving one row per CDR3 protein. In the table there are about 98,000 distinct CDR3 sequences, about 40% of which are singletons. The CDR3 consists of 15 residues. The ends lost 5 bases at V and 2 bases at J; junction bases unmatched: 10. Germline assignment: CDR1 DFQATT and CDR2 SNEGSKA (reference sequence). The chain couples TRBV20-1 to TRBJ2-5, with 8 bases that match TRBD2. The sample consisted of peripheral blood or thyroid tissue (not recorded which). This receptor was identified in a woman in her 30s with Graves' hyperthyroidism. The CDR3 nucleotides are TGCAGTGCTTCACGAGCGGGAGAGGGGCAAGAGACCCAGTACTTC. Its translation is CSASRAGEGQETQYF.